This T cell receptor (beta chain) was documented in a study of OX40 agonist ivuxolimab in advanced cancers. General notes on the study: Ivuxolimab, which targeted the costimulatory receptor OX40 (CD134), was an agonistic, fully human IgG2 monoclonal antibody. Intravenous ivuxolimab was administered to patients every 2 weeks at six dose levels: 0.01, 0.1, 0.3, 1.5, 3 and 10 mg/kg. Of the approximately 50 dose-escalation patients, hepatocellular carcinoma was present in about 20, melanoma in around 15, renal cell carcinoma in 9 and head and neck cancer in 9. A male proportion of roughly 80% and a mean age of approximately 55 years, ranging from about 20 to 79, were recorded for the dose-escalation cohort. Patients were allowed to have had prior anti-PD-1, anti-PD-L1 or anti-CTLA-4 therapy, and approximately 43% of the dose-escalation patients had previously received checkpoint inhibitors. Three dose-escalation patients achieved partial responses, one with hepatocellular carcinoma and two with cutaneous melanoma. The point of sequencing TCRbeta in the periphery was to test whether ivuxolimab changed TCR sequence diversity and drove clonal T-cell expansion. The paper covers the monotherapy dose-escalation part of the phase I ivuxolimab trial, which included N of about 56 patients.

Trimming accounts for 5 bases at V and 6 bases at J, while the number of junction bases matched to no gene is 5. The CDR3 measures 15 amino acids from cysteine to phenylalanine. CDR3 DNA is the only sequence kept; it has 45 bases, read in frame from the first base. CDR1 and CDR2 are read off the germline V gene (reference sequence) as MNHEY and SMNVEV. Patients with autoimmune disease history or receiving systemic immunosuppression were excluded from the trial. Peripheral blood for TCR sequencing was collected from all dose cohorts at baseline, on cycle 4 day 1, and on cycle 7 day 1. Samples came from an open-label, multicenter, first-in-human phase I dose-escalation trial of ivuxolimab. Adults with locally advanced or metastatic head and neck squamous cell, hepatocellular, melanoma or renal cell carcinoma were enrolled in the trial. Before TCR sequencing, CD4+ T cells and CD8+ T cells from peripheral blood were sorted into separate populations.

To sequence the TCRbeta CDR3 region, genomic DNA was isolated from the sorted cells. The immunoSEQ Assay was used for sequencing of TCRbeta CDR3 regions. TCRdb carries this immuneACCESS record with in-frame sequences only. Its versions omit some clonotypes, under half of them owing to an unresolved V gene in the studies checked, with the rest unexplained. The sample has tens of thousands of clones on record, about 88% of them singletons. The ten largest clones take up roughly 1.1% of the sample. As for this clone: Its target antigen remains unknown. Base qualities are not provided; no much larger clone lies one nucleotide away.

The research as a whole found: Clonal expansion of both CD4+ and CD8+ blood T cells was observed from baseline to week 6 at doses 0.1 to 3.0 mg/kg. Which antigens the clonally expanded peripheral T cells were specific for was not determined. Partial responders in the 0.1-3.0 mg/kg groups had among the lowest normalized peripheral clonal expansion, especially among CD8+ T cells. After ivuxolimab, more expanded clones were found on average in CD8+ T cells than in CD4+ T cells. Low levels of normalized T-cell clonal expansion were also seen in some nonresponding patients.

This clonotype originated in an adult with an advanced solid tumor such as melanoma, head and neck, liver or kidney cancer. The sequence joins TRBV27 to TRBJ2-7; 15 middle bases align to TRBD2. The material sequenced was CD4+ or CD8+ T cells sorted from blood, taken in a trial of the OX40 agonist ivuxolimab. The DNA is TGTGCCAGCAGTAGGACTAGCGGGAGGGCCATCGAGCAGTACTTC. It translates as CASSRTSGRAIEQYF.